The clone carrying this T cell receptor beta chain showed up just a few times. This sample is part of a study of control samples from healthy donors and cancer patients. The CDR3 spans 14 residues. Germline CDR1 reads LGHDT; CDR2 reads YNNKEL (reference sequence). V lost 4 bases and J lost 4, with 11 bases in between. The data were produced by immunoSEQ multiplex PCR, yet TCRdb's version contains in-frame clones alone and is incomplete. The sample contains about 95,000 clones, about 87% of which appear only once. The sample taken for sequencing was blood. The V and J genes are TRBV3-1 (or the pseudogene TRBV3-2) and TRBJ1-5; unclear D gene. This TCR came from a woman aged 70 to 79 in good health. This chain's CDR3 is CASSPGSDNQPQHF. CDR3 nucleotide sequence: TGTGCCAGCAGCCCAGGCAGTGATAATCAGCCCCAGCATTTT.